This TCR beta chain was identified in a study of shared clonotypes between healthy human individuals. For this clone: The sample contains more than one DNA sequence encoding this CDR3.

Here immunoSEQ multiplex PCR was the method, and the copy in TCRdb shows in-frame clones only, minus some. The data show about 590,000 clones, nearly 97% seen once. CD8 cells classed as naive were CD45RO-negative and positively selected for CCR7, excluding terminally differentiated effector memory CD45RA+ cells. The sample consisted of naive CD8+ T cells sorted from blood. This clonotype originated in a woman aged 25 to 39 in good health.

CDR3 residues: CASSVAGASTDTQYF. The CDR3 nucleotides are TGTGCCAGCAGCGTAGCGGGGGCTAGCACAGATACGCAGTATTTT. The rearrangement links TRBV9 to TRBJ2-3; either TRBD1 or TRBD2 may supply D (6 bases each). Trimming took 0 bases from V and 0 from J, leaving 8 bases between them. Germline V gene lookup returns CDR1 SGDLS and CDR2 YYNGEE. The CDR3 length is 15 residues.